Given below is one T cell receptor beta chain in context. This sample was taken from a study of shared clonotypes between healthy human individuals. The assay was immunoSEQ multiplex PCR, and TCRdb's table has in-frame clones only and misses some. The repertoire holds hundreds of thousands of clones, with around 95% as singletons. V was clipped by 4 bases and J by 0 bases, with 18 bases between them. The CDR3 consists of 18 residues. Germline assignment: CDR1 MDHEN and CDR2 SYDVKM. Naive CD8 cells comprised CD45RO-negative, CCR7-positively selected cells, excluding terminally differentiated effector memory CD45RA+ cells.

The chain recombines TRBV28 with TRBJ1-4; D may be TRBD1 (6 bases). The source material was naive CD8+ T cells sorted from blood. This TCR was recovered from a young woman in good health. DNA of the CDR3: TGTGCCAGCAGTTCAAACATTCACAGGGCATCAACTAATGAAAAACTGTTTTTT. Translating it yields CASSSNIHRASTNEKLFF.